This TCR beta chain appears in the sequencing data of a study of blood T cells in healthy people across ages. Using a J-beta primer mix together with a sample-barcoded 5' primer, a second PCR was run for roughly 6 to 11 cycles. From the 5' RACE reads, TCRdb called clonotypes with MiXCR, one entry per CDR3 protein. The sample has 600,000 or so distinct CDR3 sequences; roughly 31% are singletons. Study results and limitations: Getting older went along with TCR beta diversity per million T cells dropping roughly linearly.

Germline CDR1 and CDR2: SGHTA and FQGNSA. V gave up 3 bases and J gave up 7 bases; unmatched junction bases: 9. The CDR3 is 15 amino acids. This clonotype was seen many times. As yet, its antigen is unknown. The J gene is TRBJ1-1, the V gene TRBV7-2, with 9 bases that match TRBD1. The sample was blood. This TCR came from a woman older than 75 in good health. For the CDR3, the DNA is TGTGCCAGCAGCTTTTCGACAGGGGGGCAAGGTGAAGCTTTCTTT. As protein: CASSFSTGGQGEAFF.